This T cell receptor (beta chain) is drawn from a study of T-cell memory formation after mild COVID-19 (dated by TCRdb to the early 2020s). Regarding the research as a whole: Most TCR sequence clusters were specific to one of the two donors. Longitudinal TCRalpha and TCRbeta repertoire sequencing tracked T-cell clones expanding and contracting after mild COVID-19 in a couple of donors. The cohort comprised two young, previously healthy adult volunteers, one female and one male. Paper-wide results and their limitations: SARS-CoV-2 specificity was not confirmed for the second-wave clones peaking on day 37. Clones contracting from day 15 to 85 had balanced CD4/CD8 phenotypes, while a second wave expanding from day 15 to 37 was biased towards CD4+. Some responding clones were detected in pre-infection memory, which suggested that pre-existing cross-reactive memory T cells had joined the SARS-CoV-2 response. The study included only a couple of mild cases, and larger cohorts that include severe cases with pre-infection samples were judged to be necessary. Contracting CD4+ clones were found mainly in CM and EM memory subsets, while CD8+ clones were enriched in EMRA.

This clonotype was picked up one time. The specificity of this receptor is unknown. Base qualities are not recorded, but no much larger clone differs from it by a single base. One read alone makes for weak evidence. The sequencer listed for this sample is Illumina NovaSeq 6000. cDNA libraries for TCRalpha and TCRbeta were prepared by 5'RACE using constant-segment primers, with sample barcodes and unique molecular identifiers added. Trizol reagent was used to extract RNA from every sample. Library amplification was performed in two PCR steps, and a second sample barcode and Illumina TruSeq adapters were introduced in the second step. The libraries were sequenced on an Illumina NovaSeq using 2 x 150 bp paired-end reads. The original methods were these. With migec v1.2.7, reads were demultiplexed and then collapsed into UMI-guided consensus sequences. Using mixcr v2.1.11, UMI consensuses were aligned to TRA and TRB V and J templates and then assembled into clonotypes. Clonotypes were classified as expanded or contracted when called significant by both edgeR and NoisET, with noise models trained on biological replicates. For edgeR calls, the cutoffs were a false discovery rate-adjusted p below 0.01 and a log2 fold-change threshold of 1. As an exploratory analysis of dynamics, max-normalized trajectories of the 1000 most abundant clonotypes were examined by PCA with hierarchical clustering. Separately sequenced CD4+ and CD8+ repertoires were used to assign a CD4 or CD8 phenotype to each responding clone. The public reads were run again by TCRdb, first through fastp at Q25 and then through MiXCR, and only productive beta chains were kept. Under each unique CDR3 protein, matching rows form one entry showing the most common genes and DNA. TCRdb's processing, not the authors' own work, is the source of the V and J calls. Here the sample has around 150,000 distinct CDR3 sequences; around a tenth occur a single time. The ten biggest clones cover 3% to 4% of the sample.

PBMCs were isolated by Ficoll-Paque density gradient centrifugation. This receptor was identified in a man younger than 35 who had mild COVID-19 (a few samples of this study predate the infection). The sample titles of this study are shuffled in the database, so cell type and time point are left out; the donor was told from shared clones. The sequencing sample was made of PBMCs or a T cell subset sorted from them (not recorded which).

The DNA sequence follows: TGCAGTGCCCGCAGGGCGACTGGGGCCAACGTCCTGACTTTC. The resulting protein is CSARRATGANVLTF. The sequence joins TRBV20-1 to TRBJ2-6; D gene: possibly TRBD1, on 5 matching bases. The CDR3, cysteine through phenylalanine, is 14 amino acids long. Left in the record is the CDR3 DNA by itself, 42 bases read in frame from the first base. The germline V gene (reference sequence) yields DFQATT for CDR1 and SNEGSKA for CDR2. V is clipped by 6 bases and J by 2 bases, and the sequence between their germline boundaries is 11 bases long.